The 29 T cell receptor beta chains in this list originate from one sample, sequenced in a study of CD8+CD57+ T cells in acquired aplastic anemia. Genomic DNA acted as the template from which TCR beta VDJ combination and CDR3 sequence profiling were carried out. A single record per CDR3 protein comes from TCRdb applying MiXCR to the reads. There are hundreds of thousands of distinct CDR3 sequences in the sample; 65% to 80% occur only once, and 4% lies in the top ten. The sample was sorted CD4+, CD8+, or CD8+CD57+ T cells (not recorded which) from PBMCs. The receptors shown here come from a human donor in good health, serving as a control.

About this clonotype itself: The junction differs from germline at one of its ends, possibly a read error. The chain combines TRBV7-3 with TRBJ2-1; 10 positions match TRBD1. Germline V lookup: CDR1 SGHTA, CDR2 FQGTGA. The CDR3 totals 15 residues. The CDR3 bases are TGCGCCACCAGCCGGGACAGGGGTCCCTACAATGAGCAGTTCTTC. It is translated as CATSRDRGPYNEQFF.

This chain links TRBV29-1 with TRBJ2-3, with 7 bases aligning to TRBD2. Trimming removed 7 bases from V and 2 bases from J; junction bases left unmatched: 18. Per the germline V gene, CDR1 is SQVTM and CDR2 is ANQGSEA. The CDR3 extends over 17 amino acids. The CDR3 protein is CSADGGGSEGHTDTQYF. CDR3 DNA: TGCAGCGCCGACGGCGGCGGGAGTGAGGGGCACACAGATACGCAGTATTTT.

The rearrangement uses TRBV7-2 and TRBJ2-2; D is uncertain. The germline V gene has CDR1 SGHTA and CDR2 FQGNSA. Trimming took 1 base from V and 7 from J, leaving 10 bases between them. The CDR3 consists of 14 residues. In DNA, the CDR3 is TGTGCCAGCAGCTTAGAGACCCACTTCGGGGAGCTGTTTTTT. Amino acids: CASSLETHFGELFF.

At least ten counts were recorded for this clonotype. The J gene is TRBJ2-4, the V gene TRBV5-8, with 8 bases aligning to TRBD2. The germline CDR1 and CDR2 sequences are SGHTS and YDEGEE. The trim removed 4 bases at V and 9 bases at J, leaving 12 bases unmatched. CDR3 length: 15 residues. The CDR3 sequence: CASSVTSGTSGIQYF. The CDR3 nucleotides read TGTGCCAGCAGCGTAACCTCCGGGACTAGTGGCATTCAGTACTTC. Using reference TRBV5-8 and TRBJ2-4 for the parts outside the CDR3, the full variable domain is EAGVTQSPTHLIKTRGQQATLRCSPISGHTSVYWYQQALGLGLQFLLWYDEGEERNRGNFPPRFSGRQFPNYSSELNVNALELEDSALYLCASSVTSGTSGIQYFGAGTRLSVL.

The chain links TRBV20-1 to TRBJ1-6; D may be TRBD1 (6 bases). The CDR3 runs 14 residues. Germline CDR1 DFQATT, CDR2 SNEGSKA (reference sequence). Trimming took 3 bases from V and 7 from J, leaving 13 bases between them. CDR3 nucleotides: TGCAGTGCTAGGTCTGGGGGGCCAAATTCACCCCTCCACTTT. Its protein is CSARSGGPNSPLHF.

This clonotype was found once. The chain links TRBV20-1 to TRBJ2-7; weak D call: TRBD1 (5 bases). The germline V and J ends were trimmed by 3 bases and 2 bases, with 11 bases remaining between them. CDR3 length equals 13 residues. Germline CDR1 and CDR2: DFQATT and SNEGSKA (reference sequence). The DNA for the CDR3 is TGCAGTGCTAGCCAGACAGTAGCCTACGAGCAGTACTTC. It translates to CSASQTVAYEQYF.

This clonotype was recorded at least ten times. This sequence joins TRBV20-1 and TRBJ2-3, with 11 bases identical to TRBD2. V shed 5 bases, J shed 0 bases, and the junction held 4 bases outside the gene matches. The CDR3 is 15 residues long. Looked up from germline, CDR1 is DFQATT and CDR2 is SNEGSKA (reference sequence). CDR3 protein: CSAGTSGFSTDTQYF. CDR3 nucleotides: TGCAGTGCTGGGACTAGCGGCTTTAGCACAGATACGCAGTATTTT.

The chain employs TRBV7-3 and TRBJ1-2; the match to TRBD1 covers 9 bases. V lost 5 bases and J lost 7; bases outside the gene matches: 8. This CDR3 has 14 amino acids. CDR1 is SGHTA, CDR2 FQGTGA, per germline. CDR3 loop: CASSPSTGGGGYTF. CDR3 nucleotide sequence: TGTGCCAGCAGCCCATCGACAGGGGGAGGTGGCTACACCTTC.

On this clonotype itself: This could be a read error, since a much larger clone is one nucleotide away. J is TRBJ1-1 and V is TRBV30; TRBD1 might be the D (6 bases). This CDR3 is 11 amino acids long. Germline V gives CDR1 GTSNPN, CDR2 SVGIG (reference sequence). CDR3 nucleotide sequence: TGTGCCTGGCGGAGGGACACTGAAGCTATCTTT. Protein product: CAWRRDTEAIF.

There are many counts of this clonotype. As DNA, the CDR3 is TGTGCCAGCAGCAAAGGTAGCAGGGAGGGATCTGGAAACACCATATATTTT. Protein: CASSKGSREGSGNTIYF. The chain combines TRBV7-2 with TRBJ1-3, with D possibly matching TRBD1 (5 bases). V gave up 5 bases and J gave up 1 base, with 18 bases separating them. There are 17 residues in the CDR3. Germline-derived CDR1 and CDR2 are SGHTA and FQGNSA.

The V call is TRBV5-1, the J call TRBJ2-3, with D maybe TRBD1 (6 bases). V was cut by 4 bases and J by 13 bases, with 16 bases left in between. CDR1 is SGHRS and CDR2 is YFSETQ in the germline V gene. This CDR3 has 12 residues. The chain's CDR3 is CASSVSQGWEYF. CDR3 sequence (DNA): TGCGCCAGCAGCGTCTCACAGGGATGGGAGTATTTT.

As regards this clonotype: At one of its ends the junction is not consistent with the germline gene, which may arise from a read error. The chain uses TRBV7-2 and TRBJ1-1; D is uncertain. Germline V gene lookup returns CDR1 SGHTA and CDR2 FQGNSA. The CDR3 has 13 residues. The DNA for the CDR3 is TGTGCCAGCAGCTTAGCGCACGTTACTGGTGCTTTGTTT. Its protein is CASSLAHVTGALF.

On this clonotype: This CDR3 is missing its conserved last phenylalanine or tryptophan, likely due to a read error. It is unclear where the CDR3 begins or ends on the DNA, so no DNA is shown, and the CDR3 is as TCRdb lists it. J is TRBJ1-2 and V is TRBV15; the DNA was not compared with TRBD1, the D call given in the table. CDR1 LNHNV and CDR2 YYDKDF come from the germline V gene (reference sequence). The CDR3 has 14 residues if both end residues are counted. The CDR3 sequence: CATSSFTGGRGSQS.

The chain has TRBV5-1 and TRBJ1-2; D might be TRBD1 (5 bases). Trimming took off 3 bases at V and 12 bases at J, with 15 bases between the two ends. Germline CDR1 SGHRS, CDR2 YFSETQ. CDR3 length: 12 amino acids. The CDR3 DNA is TGCGCCAGCAGCTCAGACGACAGCTTGCACACCTTC. Translating it yields CASSSDDSLHTF.

This clonotype was counted between two and nine times. V is TRBV2 and J is TRBJ2-1; D possibly corresponds to TRBD2 (6 bases). In germline, CDR1 is SNHLY, CDR2 FYNNEI. Trimming pared 6 bases from V and 7 bases from J, leaving 13 bases between. This CDR3 is built from 13 residues. In DNA, the CDR3 is TGTGCCAGCAGCTTGTCAGGAGGGAATGAGCAGTTCTTC. It yields the protein CASSLSGGNEQFF.

Points on this clonotype: Mismatch with germline at one junction end may stem from a read error. J is TRBJ2-5 and V is TRBV9; 8 bases align to TRBD1. Germline lookup yields CDR1 SGDLS and CDR2 YYNGEE. CDR3 length equals 13 residues. The CDR3 protein is CASSGEAKDRELF. For the CDR3, the DNA is TGTGCCAGCAGCGGCGAAGCGAAGGACAGGGAGCTGTTC.

The chain joins TRBV7-8 to TRBJ2-6, with D possibly matching TRBD1 (5 bases). With 3 bases removed from V and 11 bases from J, the gap between germline ends came to 23 bases. The germline V gene encodes CDR1 SGHVS and CDR2 FQNEAQ. This CDR3 has 17 amino acids. The CDR3 coding sequence is TGTGCCAGCAGCTTCACGACAGAGACCTACGAGCAGTACGTCCTGACTTTC. Translated, it gives CASSFTTETYEQYVLTF.

This clonotype was seen many times. The chain uses TRBV10-3 and TRBJ1-6; TRBD1 aligns across 7 bases. The CDR3 runs 14 residues. The V gene end was trimmed by 2 bases and the J gene end by 9 bases; junction bases not matched to a gene: 4. Germline V gives CDR1 ENHRY, CDR2 SYGVKD. The CDR3, as DNA: TGTGCCATCAGTGAGATGGCAGGGGGTTCACCCCTCCACTTT. It encodes CAISEMAGGSPLHF.

This clonotype was found many times. This chain connects TRBV7-2 to TRBJ1-2, with unresolved D. The CDR3 length is 15 residues. Germline V gene lookup returns CDR1 SGHTA and CDR2 FQGNSA. V dropped 1 base and J dropped 6 bases, with 15 bases sitting between them. CDR3 bases: TGTGCCAGCAGCTTAGATGCCTACAGCTTGAATGGCTACACCTTC. Its protein is CASSLDAYSLNGYTF.

Notes on this clonotype: One end of the junction fails to match germline, which may point to a read error. The chain has TRBV11-2 and TRBJ1-1, with no clear D. The CDR3 runs to 13 residues. Per the germline V gene, CDR1 is SGHAT and CDR2 is FQNNGV. The CDR3 nucleotides read TGTGCCAGCAGCGTAAGAGGGAACGCTGAAGCTTTCTTT. As protein: CASSVRGNAEAFF.

As to this clonotype: One end of the junction does not line up with germline, which may come from a read error. The V gene is TRBV7-2, the J gene TRBJ2-7; the D gene is possibly TRBD2 (5 bases). Per the germline V gene, CDR1 is SGHTA and CDR2 is FQGNSA. This CDR3 comprises 14 residues. CDR3 region: CASSAVAQRYEQYF. The CDR3 region has the DNA TGCGCCAGCAGCGCGGTAGCCCAGCGGTACGAGCAGTACTTC. The full variable domain, its missing parts supplied by reference TRBV7-2 and TRBJ2-7, is GAGVSQSPSNKVTEKGKDVELRCDPISGHTALYWYRQSLGQGLEFLIYFQGNSAPDKSGLPSDRFSAERTGGSVSTLTIQRTQQEDSAVYLCASSAVAQRYEQYFGPGTRLTVT.

Concerning this clonotype itself: Germline is not matched at one junction end, which may reflect a read error. This chain connects TRBV7-6 to TRBJ2-5; maybe TRBD2 (6 bases). Germline V CDR1 and CDR2: SGHVS, FNYEAQ. This CDR3 is 13 amino acids long. This CDR3 reads CASSLGGTNTEAF. In DNA, the CDR3 is TGTGCCAGCAGCTTAGGCGGGACGAACACCGAAGCTTTC.

As concerns this clonotype: One junction end disagrees with the germline gene, perhaps due to a read error. The DNA of the CDR3 is TGTGCCACCAGCAGAGATGTGGGAGAAGGTCAGCCCCAGCATTTT. Translation: CATSRDVGEGQPQHF. The chain carries TRBV9 and TRBJ1-5; no clear D. CDR3 length: 15 residues. The germline V gene encodes CDR1 SGDLS and CDR2 YYNGEE.

The sample holds a few counts of this clonotype. This chain connects TRBV30 to TRBJ1-4; 7 bases align to TRBD1. The CDR3 is 16 residues long. The V and J ends lost 2 bases and 7 bases, in that order; junction bases with no gene match: 13. The germline CDR1 and CDR2 sequences are GTSNPN and SVGIG (reference sequence). CDR3 sequence: CAWSRDSAREGEKLFF. CDR3 coding DNA: TGTGCCTGGAGTCGGGACAGCGCTAGGGAAGGTGAAAAACTGTTTTTT.

This clonotype was observed a few times. Germline is not matched at one junction end, which may reflect a read error. The chain couples TRBV30 to TRBJ1-5; D remains ambiguous. Germline V gives CDR1 GTSNPN, CDR2 SVGIG (reference sequence). CDR3 size: 14 residues. The CDR3 reads CAWTKGRFNLPQHF. CDR3 DNA sequence: TGTGCCTGGACGAAAGGGAGGTTCAATCTGCCCCAGCATTTT.

About this clonotype: A junction end diverges from the germline sequence, so it may reflect a read error. V usage is TRBV20-1 and J usage is TRBJ2-3, with 7 bases lining up with TRBD1. The germline V gene has CDR1 DFQATT and CDR2 SNEGSKA (reference sequence). The CDR3 contains 14 residues. The CDR3 spells CGARSGTGTDTQYF. The CDR3, as DNA: TGCGGTGCTAGATCTGGGACAGGCACAGATACGCAGTATTTT.

This clonotype was observed at least ten times. CDR3 loop: CASNRVATEAFF. DNA for the CDR3: TGTGCCAGCAACAGGGTGGCCACTGAAGCTTTCTTT. The chain couples TRBV5-6 to TRBJ1-1; possible D gene TRBD1, 6 bases. The CDR3 loop spans 12 amino acids. Germline CDR1 and CDR2: SGHDT and YYEEEE. Trimming stripped 6 bases from V and 4 bases from J, with 10 bases between.

The chain employs TRBV20-1 and TRBJ1-6, with unresolved D. The V gene lost 4 bases and the J gene lost 9 bases, with 19 bases spanning the gap. Germline-derived CDR1 and CDR2 are DFQATT and SNEGSKA (reference sequence). CDR3 size: 15 residues. CDR3 loop: CSATRSATNISPLHF. The DNA for the CDR3 is TGCAGTGCTACCAGGTCGGCGACGAACATTTCACCCCTCCACTTT.

The chain employs TRBV7-2 and TRBJ1-2; no clear D gene. With 4 bases removed from V and 14 bases from J, the gap between germline ends came to 23 bases. Germline loops: CDR1 SGHTA, CDR2 FQGNSA. The CDR3 consists of 14 residues. CDR3 amino acids: CASSSDTDTHGFTF. The CDR3 nucleotides are TGTGCCAGCAGCTCAGACACGGATACGCATGGCTTTACCTTC.